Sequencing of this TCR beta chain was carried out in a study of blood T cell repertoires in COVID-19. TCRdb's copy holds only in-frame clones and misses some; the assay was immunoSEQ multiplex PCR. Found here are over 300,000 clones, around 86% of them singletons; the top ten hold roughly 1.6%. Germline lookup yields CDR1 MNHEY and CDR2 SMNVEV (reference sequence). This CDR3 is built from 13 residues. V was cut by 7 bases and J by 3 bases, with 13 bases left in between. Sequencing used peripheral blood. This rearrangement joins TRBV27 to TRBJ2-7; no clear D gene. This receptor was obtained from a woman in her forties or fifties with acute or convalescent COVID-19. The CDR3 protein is CASTTGGSYEQYF. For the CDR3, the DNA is TGTGCCAGCACTACCGGCGGCAGCTACGAGCAGTACTTC.